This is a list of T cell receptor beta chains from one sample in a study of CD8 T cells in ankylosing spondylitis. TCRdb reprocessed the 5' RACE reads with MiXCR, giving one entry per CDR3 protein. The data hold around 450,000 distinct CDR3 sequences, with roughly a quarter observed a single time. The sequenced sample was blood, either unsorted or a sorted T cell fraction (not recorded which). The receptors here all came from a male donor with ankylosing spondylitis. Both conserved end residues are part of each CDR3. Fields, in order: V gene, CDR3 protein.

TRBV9	CASSVGGWETQYF
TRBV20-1	CSARDMALGEKLFF
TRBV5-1	CASSQRDYTDTQYF
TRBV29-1	CSALGAGLRTGELFF
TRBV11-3	CASSLNRDHYNEQFF
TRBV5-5	CASSLTGGEQYF
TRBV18	CASSPGIVPYNEQFF
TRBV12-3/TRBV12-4	CACSLSPEGLAAYNEQFF
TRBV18	CASSPQTGVLHYNEQFF
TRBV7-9	CASSFYREVLTF
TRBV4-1	CASSYLIAGGETQYF
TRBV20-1	CSVGRSQSDTQYF
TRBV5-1	CASGSQGQGGNEQFF
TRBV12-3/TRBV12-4	CASRRQGIHEQYF
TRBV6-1	CASSELAGWYNTDTQYF
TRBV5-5	CASSLTGGVANEKLFF
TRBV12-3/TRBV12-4	CASSLVDPSYNEQFF
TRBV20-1	CSARWGGGRYEQYF
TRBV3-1	CASATRQGAFQETQYF
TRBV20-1	CSASLEGNYGYTF
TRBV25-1	CASSEYRAGPYEQYF
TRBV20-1	CSATDRVSYNEQFF
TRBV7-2	CASSLGTHSYEQYF
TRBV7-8	CASSGWRSYEQYF
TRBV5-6	CASSLGLMKQFF
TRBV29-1	CSVRGQPNSYEQYF
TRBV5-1	CASSFRSKNTGELFF
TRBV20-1	CSARRTSGSFDTQYF
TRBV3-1	CASSPYGAVAFF
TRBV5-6	CASSLSLAGTDEQFF
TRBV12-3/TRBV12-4	CASSSAGRGNYEQYF
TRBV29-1	CSVEGGTVMNTEAFF
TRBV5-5	CASSASRRSTDTQYF
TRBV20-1	CSGLAGGNTEAFF
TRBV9	CASSVSADGDTQYF
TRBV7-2	CASSFEGRQPQHF
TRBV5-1	CASAGGAGLTDTQYF
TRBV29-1	CSTAEGGTGNEQFF
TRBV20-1	CSARRDRFNEQFF
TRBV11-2	CASSSRGTYQETQYF
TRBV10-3	CATIENTEAFF
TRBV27	CASSLKRRAYNEQFF
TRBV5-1	CASSLSLAVRQFF
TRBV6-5	CASSLSGRAYEQYF
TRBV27	CASSFWQGNTGELFF
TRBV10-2	CASSEGGVYEQYF
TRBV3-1	CASSQGLGGETQYF
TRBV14	CASSPETKKTLYYGYTF
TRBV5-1	CASSLAGGRTDTQYF
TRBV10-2	CASSESGSQETQYF
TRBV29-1	CSVERGSTDTQYF
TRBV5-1	CASSLSQGYEQYF
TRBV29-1	CSGGGANYGYTF
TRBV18	CASSPAGARNEQFF
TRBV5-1	CASSSSSGSAAYNEQFF
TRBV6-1	CASTIAGVSYNEQFF
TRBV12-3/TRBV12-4	CASSREGSLSYEQYF
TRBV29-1	CSVVDKGNTEAFF
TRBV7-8	CASSLGWGVLGYTF